This T cell receptor (beta chain) was recorded in a study of tumor and adjacent non-tumor tissue in lung cancer. TCRbeta libraries were built with three rounds of nested PCR, modified from ARM-PCR. TCRdb called the multiplex PCR reads again in MiXCR, with one record for every CDR3 protein. The sample includes roughly 120,000 distinct CDR3 sequences, around 80% of them seen just once. This sample's RNA came from whole unsorted tissue. In its sample, this clonotype was seen many times. V shed 4 bases, J shed 5 bases, and the junction held 8 bases outside the gene matches. Germline CDR1 DFQATT, CDR2 SNEGSKA (reference sequence). The CDR3 sequence is 14 residues long.

Sequenced sample: lung tumor tissue. This sequence originates from a woman aged 55-75 years with non-small cell lung cancer. This sequence joins TRBV20-1 and TRBJ1-1; 9 bases agree with TRBD1. The CDR3 is CSATERGTGTEAFF. The CDR3 DNA sequence: TGCAGTGCTACAGAGCGGGGGACAGGGACTGAAGCTTTCTTT.